This TCR beta chain was sequenced in a study of chemoradiotherapy in HPV16-positive cancers. Looking at the study overall: Candidate HPV-specific T-cell clones and common TCR motifs came from functional assays in a couple of HPV16-positive patients.

In germline, CDR1 is LNHNV, CDR2 YYDKDF (reference sequence). V was shortened by 3 bases and J by 3 bases, with 14 bases between the two germline ends. The CDR3 is 15 residues long. Sequencing used immunoSEQ multiplex PCR; TCRdb keeps in-frame clones, though not all of them. The sample carries roughly 16,000 clones, roughly three quarters recorded once. The sample was gathered from a patient who underwent chemoradiotherapy. This sequence joins TRBV15 and TRBJ1-1; unclear D gene. The receptor's source is a human donor with HPV-associated anogenital cancer. The CDR3 is CATSSIRSSDTEAFF. The CDR3 DNA follows: TGTGCCACCAGCAGTATCAGGAGTTCAGACACTGAAGCTTTCTTT.